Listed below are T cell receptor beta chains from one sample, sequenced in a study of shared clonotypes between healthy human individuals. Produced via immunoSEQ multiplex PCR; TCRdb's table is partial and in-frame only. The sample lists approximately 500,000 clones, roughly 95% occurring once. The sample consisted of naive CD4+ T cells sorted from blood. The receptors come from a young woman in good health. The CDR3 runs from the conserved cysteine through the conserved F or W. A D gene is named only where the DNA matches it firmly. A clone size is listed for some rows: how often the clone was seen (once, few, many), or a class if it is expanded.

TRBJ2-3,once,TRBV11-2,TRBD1,TGTGCCAGCGACAGGGGGAAGATAACAGATACGCAGTATTTT,CASDRGKITDTQYF
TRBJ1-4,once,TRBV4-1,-,TGCGCCAGCAGCCAAGAATCAGGGGTTTCTAATGAAAAACTGTTTTTT,CASSQESGVSNEKLFF
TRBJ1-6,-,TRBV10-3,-,TGTGCCATCAGTGATACAGGGAACAATTCACCCCTCCACTTT,CAISDTGNNSPLHF
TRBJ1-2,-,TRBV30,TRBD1,TGTGCCTGGAGTGTCCGGGACAGGGATGGCTACACCTTC,CAWSVRDRDGYTF
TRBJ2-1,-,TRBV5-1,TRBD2,TGCGCCAGCAGCTTGGGTGGACTAGCGGGAATTGGTGAGCAGTTCTTC,CASSLGGLAGIGEQFF
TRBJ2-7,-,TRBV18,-,TGTGCCAGCTCACCATCGAGACAGGTCTTCTACGAGCAGTACTTC,CASSPSRQVFYEQYF
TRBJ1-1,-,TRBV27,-,TGTGCCAGCAGTGCTCAAATGAACACTGAAGCTTTCTTT,CASSAQMNTEAFF
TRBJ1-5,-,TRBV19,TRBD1,TGTGCCAGTTCTTGGCCGGGACAGGAGGGGCAGCCCCAGCATTTT,CASSWPGQEGQPQHF
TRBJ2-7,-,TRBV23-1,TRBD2,TGCGCCAGCAGTCAAATCCGTTACCTAGCGGTCCGCTTCCGCGAGCAGTACTTC,CASSQIRYLAVRFREQYF
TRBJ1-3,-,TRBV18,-,TGTGCCAGCTCACCGGGGGGCTCCAGGGCTGGAAACACCATATATTTT,CASSPGGSRAGNTIYF
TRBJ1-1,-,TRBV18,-,TGTGCCAGCTCCCTGGACAGCCGGGGCACTGAAGCTTTCTTT,CASSLDSRGTEAFF
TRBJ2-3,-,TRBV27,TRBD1,TGTGCCAGCAGTGCAACGGGACAGGGTTTGACAGATACGCAGTATTTT,CASSATGQGLTDTQYF
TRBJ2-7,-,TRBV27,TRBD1,TGTGCCAGCAGTCCGGGAACAGGACAGGGGCACTCCTACGAGCAGTACTTC,CASSPGTGQGHSYEQYF
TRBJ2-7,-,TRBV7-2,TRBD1,TGTGCCAGCAGCTCTCTTCGACAGGGGGCGTTCGAGCAGTACTTC,CASSSLRQGAFEQYF
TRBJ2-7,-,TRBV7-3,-,TGTGCCAGCAGCTATCTAAAGGGTCGTTACTACGAGCAGTACTTC,CASSYLKGRYYEQYF
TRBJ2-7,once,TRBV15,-,TGTGCCACCAGCGGTCCGGGGCAGGGTCAATCCTACGAGCAGTACTTC,CATSGPGQGQSYEQYF
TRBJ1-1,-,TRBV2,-,TGTGCCAGCAGTGAAGAGTACTCCACTGAAGCTTTCTTT,CASSEEYSTEAFF
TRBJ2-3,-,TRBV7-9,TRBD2,TGTGCCAGCAGCCCGAGGGGAGGGCCTAACACAGATACGCAGTATTTT,CASSPRGGPNTDTQYF
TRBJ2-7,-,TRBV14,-,TGTGCCAGCAGCCAAGAGACAGTCCCCTACGAGCAGTACTTC,CASSQETVPYEQYF
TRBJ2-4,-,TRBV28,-,TGTGCCAGCAGTTTAGGAAGGGAAAACATTCAGTACTTC,CASSLGRENIQYF
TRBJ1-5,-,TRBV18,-,TGTGCCAGCTCACCAGGGGGGACCGGGGCCCAGCATTTT,CASSPGGTGAQHF
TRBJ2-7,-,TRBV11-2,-,TGTGCCAGCAGCTTAGGGAGCATAGCGGAGCTCTACGAGCAGTACTTC,CASSLGSIAELYEQYF
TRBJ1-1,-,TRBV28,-,TGTGCCAGCAGCAAAGAATCGACAGTGAACACTGAAGCTTTCTTT,CASSKESTVNTEAFF
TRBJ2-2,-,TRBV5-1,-,TGCGCCAGCAGCCCCGGACAGTCAGAGGCCGGGGAGCTGTTTTTT,CASSPGQSEAGELFF
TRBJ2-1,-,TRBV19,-,TGTGCCAGTAGTCAGGGGTCCTACAATGAGCAGTTCTTC,CASSQGSYNEQFF